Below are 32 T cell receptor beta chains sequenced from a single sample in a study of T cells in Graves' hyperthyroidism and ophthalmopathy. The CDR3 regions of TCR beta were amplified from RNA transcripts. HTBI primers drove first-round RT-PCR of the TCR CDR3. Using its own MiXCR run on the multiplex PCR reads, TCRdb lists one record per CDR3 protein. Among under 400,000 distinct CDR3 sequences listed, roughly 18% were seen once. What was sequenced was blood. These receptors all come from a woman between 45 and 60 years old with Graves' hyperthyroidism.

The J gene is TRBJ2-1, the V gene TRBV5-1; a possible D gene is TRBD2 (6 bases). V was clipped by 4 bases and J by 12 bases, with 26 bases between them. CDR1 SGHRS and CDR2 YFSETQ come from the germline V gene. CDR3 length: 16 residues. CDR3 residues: CASSPGGRPGVGGQFF. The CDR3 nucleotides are TGCGCCAGCAGCCCGGGTGGCAGGCCGGGGGTTGGTGGGCAGTTCTTC.

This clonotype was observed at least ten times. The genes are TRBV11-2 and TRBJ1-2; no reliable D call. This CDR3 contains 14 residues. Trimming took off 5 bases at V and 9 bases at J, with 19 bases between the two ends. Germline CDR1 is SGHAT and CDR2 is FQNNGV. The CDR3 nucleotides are TGTGCCAGCAGCCTGTGGTCCGGGAATTATAGCTACACCTTC. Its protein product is CASSLWSGNYSYTF.

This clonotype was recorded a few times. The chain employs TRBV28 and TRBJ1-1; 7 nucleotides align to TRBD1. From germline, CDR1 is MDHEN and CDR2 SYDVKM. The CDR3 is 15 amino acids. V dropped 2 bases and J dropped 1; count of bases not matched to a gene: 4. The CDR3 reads CASSLAGGRNTEAFF. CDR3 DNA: TGTGCCAGCAGTTTAGCAGGGGGGAGGAACACTGAAGCTTTCTTT.

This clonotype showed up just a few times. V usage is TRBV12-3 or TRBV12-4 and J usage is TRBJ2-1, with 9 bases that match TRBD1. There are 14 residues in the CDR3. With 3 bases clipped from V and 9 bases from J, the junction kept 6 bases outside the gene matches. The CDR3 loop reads CASSLDRGISEQFF. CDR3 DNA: TGTGCCAGCAGTTTGGACAGGGGAATTAGTGAGCAGTTCTTC.

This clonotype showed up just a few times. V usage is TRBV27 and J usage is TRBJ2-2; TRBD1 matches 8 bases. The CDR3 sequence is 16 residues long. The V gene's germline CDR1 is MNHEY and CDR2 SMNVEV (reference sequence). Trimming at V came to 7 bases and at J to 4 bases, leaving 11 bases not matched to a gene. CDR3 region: CASTSPWTGSTGELFF. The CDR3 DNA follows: TGTGCCAGCACCTCCCCGTGGACAGGGTCCACCGGGGAGCTGTTTTTT.

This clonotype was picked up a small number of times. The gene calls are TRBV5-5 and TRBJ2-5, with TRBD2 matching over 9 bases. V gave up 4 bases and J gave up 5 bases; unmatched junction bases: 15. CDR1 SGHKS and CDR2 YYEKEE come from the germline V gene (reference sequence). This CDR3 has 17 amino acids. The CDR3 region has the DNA TGTGCCAGCAGCCCTCTGGGACTAGCCGGGGGGGTGGAGACCCAGTACTTC. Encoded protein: CASSPLGLAGGVETQYF. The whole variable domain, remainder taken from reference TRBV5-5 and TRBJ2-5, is DAGVTQSPTHLIKTRGQQVTLRCSPISGHKSVSWYQQVLGQGPQFIFQYYEKEERGRGNFPDRFSARQFPNYSSELNVNALLLGDSALYLCASSPLGLAGGVETQYFGPGTRLLVL.

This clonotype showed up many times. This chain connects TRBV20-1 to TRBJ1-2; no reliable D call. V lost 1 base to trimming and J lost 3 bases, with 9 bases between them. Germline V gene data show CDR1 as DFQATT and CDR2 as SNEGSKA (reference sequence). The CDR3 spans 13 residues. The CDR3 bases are TGCAGTGCTAGAGGGACGGAGGACTATGGCTACACCTTC. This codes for CSARGTEDYGYTF.

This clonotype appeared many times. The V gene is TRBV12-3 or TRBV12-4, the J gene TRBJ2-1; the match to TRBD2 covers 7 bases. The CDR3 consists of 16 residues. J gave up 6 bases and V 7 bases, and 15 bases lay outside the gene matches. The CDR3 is CASTNPWAGVFNEQFF. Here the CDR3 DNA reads TGTGCCAGCACCAACCCCTGGGCGGGAGTCTTCAATGAGCAGTTCTTC.

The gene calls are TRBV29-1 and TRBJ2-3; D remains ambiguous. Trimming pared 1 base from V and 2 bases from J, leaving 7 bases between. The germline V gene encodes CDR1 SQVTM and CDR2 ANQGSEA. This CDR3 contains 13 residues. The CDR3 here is CSVEVLSTDTQYF. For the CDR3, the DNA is TGCAGCGTTGAAGTATTGTCCACAGATACGCAGTATTTT.

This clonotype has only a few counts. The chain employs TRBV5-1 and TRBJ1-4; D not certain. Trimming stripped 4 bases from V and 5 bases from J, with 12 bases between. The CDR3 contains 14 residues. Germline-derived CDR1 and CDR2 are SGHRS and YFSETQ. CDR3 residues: CASSPLIHNEKLFF. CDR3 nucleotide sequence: TGCGCCAGCAGCCCCCTGATCCACAATGAAAAACTGTTTTTT.

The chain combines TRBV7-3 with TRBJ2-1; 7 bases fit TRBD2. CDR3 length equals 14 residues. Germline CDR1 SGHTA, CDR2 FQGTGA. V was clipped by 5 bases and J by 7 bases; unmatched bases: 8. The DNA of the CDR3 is TGTGCCAGCAGCCCCGGACGGGGGGTTAATGAGCAGTTCTTC. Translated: CASSPGRGVNEQFF.

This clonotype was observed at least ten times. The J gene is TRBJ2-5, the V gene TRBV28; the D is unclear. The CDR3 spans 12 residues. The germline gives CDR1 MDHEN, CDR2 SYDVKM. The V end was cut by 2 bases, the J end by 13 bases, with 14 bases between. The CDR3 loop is CASSLTLGILYF. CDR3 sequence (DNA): TGTGCCAGCAGTTTAACTCTAGGCATATTGTACTTC.

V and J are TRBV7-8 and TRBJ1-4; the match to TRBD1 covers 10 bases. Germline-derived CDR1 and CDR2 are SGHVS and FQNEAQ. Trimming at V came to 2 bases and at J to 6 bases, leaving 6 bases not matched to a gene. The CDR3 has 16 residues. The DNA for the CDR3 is TGTGCCAGCAGCTTAACCCGGACAGGGGGAGATGAAAAACTGTTTTTT. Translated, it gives CASSLTRTGGDEKLFF. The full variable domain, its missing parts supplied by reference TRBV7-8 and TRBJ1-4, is GAGVSQSPRYKVAKRGQDVALRCDPISGHVSLFWYQQALGQGPEFLTYFQNEAQLDKSGLPSDRFFAERPEGSVSTLKIQRTQQEDSAVYLCASSLTRTGGDEKLFFGSGTQLSVL.

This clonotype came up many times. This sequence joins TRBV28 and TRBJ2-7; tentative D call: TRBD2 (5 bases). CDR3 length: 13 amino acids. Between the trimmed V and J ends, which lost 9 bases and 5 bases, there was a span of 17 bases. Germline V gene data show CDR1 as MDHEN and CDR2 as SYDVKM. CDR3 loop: CASHGRIGHEQYF. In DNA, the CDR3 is TGTGCCAGTCATGGGAGAATCGGCCACGAGCAGTACTTC.

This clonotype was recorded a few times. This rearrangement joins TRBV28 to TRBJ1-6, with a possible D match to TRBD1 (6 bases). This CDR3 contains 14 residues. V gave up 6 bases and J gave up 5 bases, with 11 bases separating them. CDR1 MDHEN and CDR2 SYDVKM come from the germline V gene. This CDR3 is CASRSQGNNSPLHF. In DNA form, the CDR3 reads TGTGCCAGCAGGTCTCAGGGGAATAATTCACCCCTCCACTTT.

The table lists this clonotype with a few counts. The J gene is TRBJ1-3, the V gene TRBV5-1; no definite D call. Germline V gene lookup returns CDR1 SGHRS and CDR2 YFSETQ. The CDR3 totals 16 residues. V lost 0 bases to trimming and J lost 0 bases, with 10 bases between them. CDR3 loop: CASSLGAGSSGNTIYF. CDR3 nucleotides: TGCGCCAGCAGCTTGGGGGCTGGAAGCTCTGGAAACACCATATATTTT.

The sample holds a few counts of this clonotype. The CDR3 loop is CASSPQIWTDTQYF. The CDR3, as DNA: TGTGCCAGCAGTCCGCAGATTTGGACAGATACGCAGTATTTT. The chain links TRBV28 to TRBJ2-3; D remains ambiguous. The length of the CDR3 is 14 residues. The V and J ends lost 5 bases and 3 bases respectively, with 12 bases between them. CDR1 MDHEN and CDR2 SYDVKM come from the germline V gene.

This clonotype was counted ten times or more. Written as DNA, the CDR3 is TGTGCCAGCTCACCTGGACAGTATGAACAGCCCCAGCATTTT. This translates into CASSPGQYEQPQHF. The chain is built from TRBV18 and TRBJ1-5; perhaps TRBD1 as D (6 bases). This CDR3 has 14 amino acids. V was pared by 3 bases and J by 7 bases, with 13 bases between. Germline-derived CDR1 and CDR2 are KGHSH and LQKENI.

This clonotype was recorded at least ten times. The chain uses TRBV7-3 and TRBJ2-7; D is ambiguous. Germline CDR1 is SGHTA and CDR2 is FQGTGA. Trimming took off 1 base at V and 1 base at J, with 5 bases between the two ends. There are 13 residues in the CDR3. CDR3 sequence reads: CASSLSFSYEQYF. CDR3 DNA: TGTGCCAGCAGCTTAAGCTTTTCCTACGAGCAGTACTTC.

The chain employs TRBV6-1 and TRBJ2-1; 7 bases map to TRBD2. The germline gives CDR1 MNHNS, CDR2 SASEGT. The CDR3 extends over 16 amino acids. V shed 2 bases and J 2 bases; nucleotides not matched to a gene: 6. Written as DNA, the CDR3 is TGTGCCAGCAGTGAATCGGTGGGAGGGACCTACAATGAGCAGTTCTTC. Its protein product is CASSESVGGTYNEQFF.

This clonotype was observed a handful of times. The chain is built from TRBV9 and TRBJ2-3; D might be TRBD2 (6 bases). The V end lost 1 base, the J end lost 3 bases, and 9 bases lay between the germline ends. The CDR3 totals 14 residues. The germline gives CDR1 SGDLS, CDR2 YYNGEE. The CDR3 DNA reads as TGTGCCAGCAGCGTATTTAGCGGAACAGATACGCAGTATTTT. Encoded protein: CASSVFSGTDTQYF.

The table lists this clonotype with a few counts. For the CDR3, the DNA is TGTGCCATCAGTGGACAGGGAAACAATCAGCCCCAGCATTTT. This codes for CAISGQGNNQPQHF. This chain connects TRBV10-3 to TRBJ1-5, with 7 bases identical to TRBD1. V dropped 4 bases and J dropped 3; count of bases not matched to a gene: 3. The CDR3 is made up of 14 amino acids. The V gene's germline CDR1 is ENHRY and CDR2 SYGVKD.

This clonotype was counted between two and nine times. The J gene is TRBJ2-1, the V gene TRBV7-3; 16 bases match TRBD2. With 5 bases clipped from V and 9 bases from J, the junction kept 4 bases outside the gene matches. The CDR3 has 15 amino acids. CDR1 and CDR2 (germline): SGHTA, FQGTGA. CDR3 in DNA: TGTGCCAGCAGCCCAGGGACTAGCGGGAGGGGTGAGCAGTTCTTC. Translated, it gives CASSPGTSGRGEQFF.

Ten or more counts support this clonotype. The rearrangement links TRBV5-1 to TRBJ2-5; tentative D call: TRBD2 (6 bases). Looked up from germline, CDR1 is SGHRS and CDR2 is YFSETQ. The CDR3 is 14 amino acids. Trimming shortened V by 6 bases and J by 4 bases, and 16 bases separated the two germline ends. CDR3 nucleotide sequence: TGCGCCAGCACCCCTTTCGGGGGAGCAGAGACCCAGTACTTC. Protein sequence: CASTPFGGAETQYF.

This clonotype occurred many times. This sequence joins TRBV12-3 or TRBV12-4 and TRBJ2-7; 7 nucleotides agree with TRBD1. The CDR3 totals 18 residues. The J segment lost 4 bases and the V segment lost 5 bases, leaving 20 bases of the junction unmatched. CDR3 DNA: TGTGCCAGCAGTCCCAGACCCAAGGACAGGCGAAAGGAGTACGAGCAGTACTTC. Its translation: CASSPRPKDRRKEYEQYF.

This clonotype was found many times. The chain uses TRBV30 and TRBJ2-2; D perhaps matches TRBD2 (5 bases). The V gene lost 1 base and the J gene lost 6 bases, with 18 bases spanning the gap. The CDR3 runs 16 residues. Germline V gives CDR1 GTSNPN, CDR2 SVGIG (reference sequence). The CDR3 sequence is CAWSGTPGVRSGELFF. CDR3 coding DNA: TGTGCCTGGAGTGGGACTCCCGGGGTGAGATCCGGGGAGCTGTTTTTT.

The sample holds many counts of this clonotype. In DNA, the CDR3 is TGTGCCACCAGTGATAGTAGCGGACTCGGCACAGATACGCAGTATTTT. Its protein is CATSDSSGLGTDTQYF. This chain links TRBV24-1 with TRBJ2-3; possibly TRBD2 for D (6 bases). V shed 3 bases and J shed 1 base, with 13 bases lying between them. Per germline, CDR1 KGHDR and CDR2 SFDVKD. The CDR3 is 16 residues long.

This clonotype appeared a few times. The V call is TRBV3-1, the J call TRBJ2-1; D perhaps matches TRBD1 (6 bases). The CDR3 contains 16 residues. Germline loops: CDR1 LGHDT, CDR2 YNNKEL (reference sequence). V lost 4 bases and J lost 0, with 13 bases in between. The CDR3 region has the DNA TGTGCCAGCAGCCGTTGGACAGTGAGCTCCTACAATGAGCAGTTCTTC. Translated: CASSRWTVSSYNEQFF.

CDR3 coding DNA: TGTGCCACCAGCAGAGAAACTGAGGAGCAGTTCTTC. The encoded protein is CATSRETEEQFF. The chain is built from TRBV15 and TRBJ2-1, with D unclear. This CDR3 contains 12 residues. The ends were cut back, 0 bases at V and 10 bases at J, with 7 bases in the middle. From germline, CDR1 is LNHNV and CDR2 YYDKDF (reference sequence). The full variable domain, its missing parts supplied by reference TRBV15 and TRBJ2-1, is DAMVIQNPRYQVTQFGKPVTLSCSQTLNHNVMYWYQQKSSQAPKLLFHYYDKDFNNEADTPDNFQSRRPNTSFCFLDIRSPGLGDTAMYLCATSRETEEQFFGPGTRLTVL.

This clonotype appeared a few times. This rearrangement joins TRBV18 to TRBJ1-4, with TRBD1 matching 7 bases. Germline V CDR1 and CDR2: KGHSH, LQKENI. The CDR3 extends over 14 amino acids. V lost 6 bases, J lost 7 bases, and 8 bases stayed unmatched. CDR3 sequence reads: CASSGGTDREKLFF. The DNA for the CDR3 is TGTGCCAGCTCCGGGGGGACAGACCGTGAAAAACTGTTTTTT. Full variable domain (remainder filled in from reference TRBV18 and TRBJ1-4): NAGVMQNPRHLVRRRGQEARLRCSPMKGHSHVYWYRQLPEEGLKFMVYLQKENIIDESGMPKERFSAEFPKEGPSILRIQQVVRGDSAAYFCASSGGTDREKLFFGSGTQLSVL.

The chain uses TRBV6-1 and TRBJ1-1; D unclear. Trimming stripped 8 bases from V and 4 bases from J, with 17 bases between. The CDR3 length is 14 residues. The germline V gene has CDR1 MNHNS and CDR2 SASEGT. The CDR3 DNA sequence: TGTGCCAGCCGCTTCGGCGGCGGATCCACTGAAGCTTTCTTT. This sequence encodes CASRFGGGSTEAFF.

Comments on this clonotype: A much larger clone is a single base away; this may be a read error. CDR3 region: CASSLAANSLSYSEQFF. The CDR3 DNA reads as TGCGCCAGCAGCTTGGCGGCGAACAGCCTTAGTTACAGTGAGCAGTTCTTC. V is TRBV5-1 and J is TRBJ2-1; no reliable D call. CDR1 is SGHRS, CDR2 YFSETQ, per germline. This CDR3 is 17 amino acids long.